These T cell receptor beta chains were read from a single sample in a study of T cell repertoires in cytomegalovirus infection. No cognate antigen is known for these TCRs. TCRdb called the reads again in MiXCR, with one record for every CDR3 protein. Of approximately 350,000 distinct CDR3 sequences in the sample, around a third are singletons; the top ten hold approximately 12%. The material sequenced was cultured PBMCs, taken from culture after CMV antigen stimulation. The receptors were sampled from a human donor in good health (CMV status not recorded). Some clones in this sample may be carry-over from other donors' samples. Each CDR3 is given with its conserved first and last residue. Fields, in order: D gene, J gene, clone size, V gene, CDR3 length, CDR3 DNA, CDR3 protein. The D gene is left open where the match is weak. Rows give clone size only sometimes, using once, few, many, or a class for an expanded clone.

.	TRBJ1-2	.	TRBV5-1	13	TGCGCCAGCAGCCTGGACACAGCGAGAGGCTACACCTTC	CASSLDTARGYTF
.	TRBJ2-1	.	TRBV6-2/TRBV6-3	11	TGTGCCAGCAGTCAAGGGCTAGTAAAGTTCTTC	CASSQGLVKFF
TRBD2	TRBJ2-7	.	TRBV20-1	12	TGCAGTGCTAGAGCACTAGCGGAGACACAGTACTTC	CSARALAETQYF
.	TRBJ2-3	.	TRBV13	16	TGTGCCAGCAGCTTACGCACGGGAAAGCGCACAGATACGCAGTATTTT	CASSLRTGKRTDTQYF
.	TRBJ2-7	.	TRBV19	14	TGTGCCAGTAGTGCCTGGGACGGATACAACGAGCAGTACTTC	CASSAWDGYNEQYF
TRBD2	TRBJ2-5	many	TRBV7-8	16	TGTGCCAGCAGCTTAGTCAGCGGGAGGGGGGAAGAGACCCAGTACTTC	CASSLVSGRGEETQYF
.	TRBJ2-1	.	TRBV5-1	14	TGCGCCAGCAGCGCGTTTTACAGGGAGAAAGAGCAGTTCTTC	CASSAFYREKEQFF
TRBD2	TRBJ2-3	.	TRBV7-2	15	TGTGCCAGCAGCTTAGGTGTTAGCGGGCCAGATACGCAGTATTTT	CASSLGVSGPDTQYF
TRBD1	TRBJ2-1	once	TRBV28	15	TGTGCCAGCAGTTTGGGACAGGGGGTTTACAATGAGCAGTTCTTC	CASSLGQGVYNEQFF
.	TRBJ2-1	.	TRBV2	14	TGTGCCAGCAGTGATACTACCCCTGGCAATGAGCAGTTCTTC	CASSDTTPGNEQFF
.	TRBJ2-1	.	TRBV7-9	14	TGTGCCAGCAGCTCATTTAGAGCAAACAATGAGCAGTTCTTC	CASSSFRANNEQFF
TRBD2	TRBJ2-4	many	TRBV7-8	16	TGTGCCAGCAGCCCAAGCGGGAGGGCAGCCAAAAACATTCAGTACTTC	CASSPSGRAAKNIQYF
TRBD1	TRBJ2-5	.	TRBV20-1	13	TGCAGTGCGAGGACAGGGAGGCAAGAGACCCAGTACTTC	CSARTGRQETQYF
.	TRBJ2-1	few	TRBV6-2/TRBV6-3	13	TGTGCCAGCAGTTCTGACAGTGGGAATGAGCAGTTCTTC	CASSSDSGNEQFF
TRBD1	TRBJ1-1	.	TRBV6-2/TRBV6-3	14	TGTGCCAGCACCCAAGGGACAGTCTTCCCTGAAGCTTTCTTT	CASTQGTVFPEAFF
.	TRBJ2-5	once	TRBV7-8	16	TGTGCCAGCAGCTTAGCGGTGGCATTCCCGGAAGAGACCCAGTACTTC	CASSLAVAFPEETQYF
TRBD1	TRBJ2-1	once	TRBV4-3	16	TGCGCCAGCAGCCAAGTAGGGACAGATTCCTACAATGAGCAGTTCTTC	CASSQVGTDSYNEQFF
.	TRBJ1-1	.	TRBV7-2	14	TGTGCCAGCAGCTACCAGCTGATGAACACTGAAGCTTTCTTT	CASSYQLMNTEAFF
.	TRBJ2-3	.	TRBV12-3/TRBV12-4	14	TGTGCCAGCAGTTTCTACTCTACCTCGGATACGCAGTATTTT	CASSFYSTSDTQYF
.	TRBJ1-4	.	TRBV6-6	18	TGTGCCAGCAGTTACCCCAGGAAGGGACGCGCAACTAATGAAAAACTGTTTTTT	CASSYPRKGRATNEKLFF
TRBD2	TRBJ2-1	few	TRBV7-2	16	TGTGCCAGCAGCTTAAAGGCGGGAGCGGATTACAATGAGCAGTTCTTC	CASSLKAGADYNEQFF
TRBD2	TRBJ2-3	.	TRBV19	15	TGTGCCAGTAGGAGTGCTAGCGGGGCCACAGATACGCAGTATTTT	CASRSASGATDTQYF
.	TRBJ2-2	.	TRBV7-2	15	TGTGCCAGCAGCTTAGCAGGGATAAACACCGGGGAGCTGTTTTTT	CASSLAGINTGELFF
TRBD2	TRBJ2-1	once	TRBV6-1	14	TGTGCCAGCAGGCCCACCGGGACTAGCCATGAGCAGTTCTTC	CASRPTGTSHEQFF
.	TRBJ2-3	.	TRBV29-1	12	TGCAGCGTTGTACCCGGGGCGGATACGCAGTATTTT	CSVVPGADTQYF
TRBD2	TRBJ2-5	few	TRBV7-2	16	TGTGCCAGCAGCTTGGATAGCGGGAGGACGGGGGAGACCCAGTACTTC	CASSLDSGRTGETQYF
.	TRBJ2-3	few	TRBV6-2/TRBV6-3	13	TGTGCCAGCAGTTACGGTTACACAGATACGCAGTATTTT	CASSYGYTDTQYF
.	TRBJ2-2	.	TRBV19	17	TGTGCCAGTAGTTCTTTCACCGGGACGCCGTCGATCGGGGAGCTGTTTTTT	CASSSFTGTPSIGELFF
.	TRBJ2-5	.	TRBV3-1	13	TGTGCCAGCAAGGTCGAGGGGGGAGAGACCCAGTACTTC	CASKVEGGETQYF
TRBD2	TRBJ2-2	.	TRBV5-1	17	TGCGCCAGCAGCTTAACTAGCGGGAGCGTAATCACCGGGGAGCTGTTTTTT	CASSLTSGSVITGELFF
TRBD2	TRBJ2-2	few	TRBV12-3/TRBV12-4	15	TGTGCCAGCAGTTTAGAGCGGGGAAACACCGGGGAGCTGTTTTTT	CASSLERGNTGELFF
.	TRBJ1-3	.	TRBV6-2/TRBV6-3	15	TGTGCCAGCACTCGCGGCCCCGCATTGGGAAACACCATATATTTT	CASTRGPALGNTIYF
.	TRBJ1-1	.	TRBV3-1	14	TGTGCCAGCAGCCACAGAGCCACGAACACTGAAGCTTTCTTT	CASSHRATNTEAFF
.	TRBJ2-5	.	TRBV19	15	TGTGCCAGTACCTTGACAGGCGTTGTTGGTCAGACCCAGTACTTC	CASTLTGVVGQTQYF
.	TRBJ1-2	.	TRBV12-3/TRBV12-4	13	TGTGCCAGCAGTTTAACGTCTGGGATTGGCTACACCTTC	CASSLTSGIGYTF
TRBD1	TRBJ1-1	.	TRBV7-2	17	TGTGCCAGCAGCCAAACAGGGGGCCCCGCTCGGAACACTGAAGCTTTCTTT	CASSQTGGPARNTEAFF
TRBD1	TRBJ2-7	.	TRBV4-1	15	TGCGCCAGCAGCCAACCGGGACAGGGGGTCTACGAGCAGTACTTC	CASSQPGQGVYEQYF
TRBD1	TRBJ1-1	.	TRBV10-3	17	TGTGCCATCAGTGAAGAACAGGGGAGTGTAAGTCGGACTGAAGCTTTCTTT	CAISEEQGSVSRTEAFF
.	TRBJ2-7	.	TRBV27	14	TGTGCCAGCAGTTTATTGTCCAGCCCCTACGAGCAGTACTTC	CASSLLSSPYEQYF
TRBD1	TRBJ1-4	.	TRBV7-6	14	TGTGCCAGCAGTCCTGAAGGGGACAGCCCAAAACTGTTTTTT	CASSPEGDSPKLFF
.	TRBJ2-7	many	TRBV7-8	14	TGTGCCAGCAGCATTGAGAGGTTCTCCTACGAGCAGTACTTC	CASSIERFSYEQYF
TRBD2	TRBJ2-2	.	TRBV11-3	16	TGTGCCAGCAGCTTAGCTAGCGGGAGAAACACCGGGGAGCTGTTTTTT	CASSLASGRNTGELFF
TRBD2	TRBJ2-2	few	TRBV4-2	17	TGTGCCAGCAGCCAAAGTAGCGGGAGGCCGAACACCGGGGAGCTGTTTTTT	CASSQSSGRPNTGELFF
.	TRBJ2-5	few	TRBV7-2	15	TGTGCCAGCAGCTTAGGAGGAGGGGGGAAAGAGACCCAGTACTTC	CASSLGGGGKETQYF
TRBD1	TRBJ2-1	.	TRBV7-9	12	TGTGCCAGCAGCTTCCGGGACAGGGGAGTATTCTTC	CASSFRDRGVFF
.	TRBJ2-5	.	TRBV7-6	15	TGTGCCAGCAGCTTAGAATCCCCGTACCAAGAGACCCAGTACTTC	CASSLESPYQETQYF
TRBD1	TRBJ1-2	few	TRBV28	14	TGTGCCAGCAGTTTATCCGGGACAGCTTCTGGCTACACCTTC	CASSLSGTASGYTF
.	TRBJ2-1	few	TRBV28	15	TGTGCCAGCAGCCAAGTTTCCAACTCCTACAATGAGCAGTTCTTC	CASSQVSNSYNEQFF
TRBD2	TRBJ2-1	.	TRBV28	14	TGTGCCAGCAGTGAACTAGCGGGAGCATATGAGCAGTTCTTC	CASSELAGAYEQFF
.	TRBJ1-2	.	TRBV7-8	14	TGTGCCAGCAGCATGATGGGACGGGGCTATGGCTACACCTTC	CASSMMGRGYGYTF
.	TRBJ1-2	.	TRBV7-9	14	TGTGCCAGCAGCTTAGGAGGGACGGAATATGGCTACACCTTC	CASSLGGTEYGYTF
TRBD2	TRBJ2-7	.	TRBV6-2/TRBV6-3	15	TGTGCCAGCAGTTACTCGGGGGGGATCGGCTACGAGCAGTACTTC	CASSYSGGIGYEQYF
.	TRBJ2-7	.	TRBV7-3	13	TGTGCCAGCACGGGACGGCGTTCGTTCGAGCAGTACTTC	CASTGRRSFEQYF